The next 27 T cell receptor beta chains were all read from a single sample in a study of T cell repertoires in cytomegalovirus infection. Antigen specificity for these receptors is unknown. MiXCR, applied by TCRdb to the reads, yields one record per CDR3 protein. The sample includes approximately 590,000 distinct CDR3 sequences, approximately 40% of them seen just once. The input for sequencing was cultured PBMCs, taken from culture after CMV antigen stimulation. Source of these receptors: a human donor in good health (CMV status not recorded). Some clones in this sample may be carry-over from other donors' samples.

The chain links TRBV7-2 to TRBJ2-5; tentatively, D is TRBD2 (5 bases). The CDR3 is 15 amino acids. The V end lost 4 bases, the J end lost 7 bases, and 19 bases lay between the germline ends. Looked up from germline, CDR1 is SGHTA and CDR2 is FQGNSA. The CDR3 nucleotides read TGTGCCAGCAGCTCGGAAGGACTGGGCCTAGCGACCCAGTACTTC. Translated, it gives CASSSEGLGLATQYF.

CDR3 in amino acids: CASSLDRASSGNTIYF. The CDR3 coding sequence is TGTGCCAGCAGCTTAGATAGGGCGTCCTCTGGAAACACCATATATTTT. J is TRBJ1-3 and V is TRBV11-2; D unresolved. V lost 0 bases and J lost 0, with 9 bases in between. From germline, CDR1 is SGHAT and CDR2 FQNNGV. The CDR3 length is 16 residues.

The genes are TRBV7-9 and TRBJ1-1; D is possibly TRBD1 (5 bases). CDR1 is SEHNR, CDR2 FQNEAQ, per germline (reference sequence). Trimming left V 1 base short and J 5 bases short, with 11 bases between. The CDR3 is 14 residues long. This CDR3 reads CASSLGWGWTEAFF. In nucleotides, the CDR3 is TGTGCCAGCAGCTTAGGATGGGGGTGGACTGAAGCTTTCTTT.

This chain connects TRBV29-1 to TRBJ1-1; D perhaps matches TRBD1 (6 bases). The germline CDR1 and CDR2 sequences are SQVTM and ANQGSEA. The CDR3 spans 12 residues. V was clipped by 5 bases and J by 6 bases, with 13 bases between them. The CDR3 bases are TGCAGCGTTTCAACCGGGGGCGCTGAAGCTTTCTTT. Amino acids: CSVSTGGAEAFF.

The CDR3 bases are TGTGCCAGCCAAGGGGGTCCCTACGAGCAGTACTTC. It encodes CASQGGPYEQYF. This sequence joins TRBV2 and TRBJ2-7, with D tentatively TRBD1 (6 bases). The V and J ends lost 8 bases and 2 bases respectively, with 10 bases between them. Germline CDR1 reads SNHLY; CDR2 reads FYNNEI. This CDR3 has 12 amino acids.

This clonotype was counted between two and nine times. The V and J genes are TRBV6-1 and TRBJ1-4; no clear D gene. V shed 10 bases and J shed 6 bases, with 21 bases lying between them. Germline CDR1 reads MNHNS; CDR2 reads SASEGT. The CDR3 covers 15 residues. DNA for the CDR3: TGTGCCACCGCCGAGCGCGTGGTGTCGGATGAAAAACTGTTTTTT. Translating it yields CATAERVVSDEKLFF.

The chain couples TRBV5-4 to TRBJ2-7; perhaps TRBD2 as D (5 bases). CDR3 length equals 15 residues. Trimming stripped 4 bases from V and 2 bases from J, with 16 bases between. The germline V gene encodes CDR1 SGHNT and CDR2 YYREEE (reference sequence). CDR3 DNA sequence: TGTGCCAGCAGCCCATGGGCGGGCGACACCTACGAGCAGTACTTC. Protein: CASSPWAGDTYEQYF.

This clonotype was found a few times. This sequence joins TRBV18 and TRBJ2-1; no clear D. The ends were cut back, 1 base at V and 9 bases at J, with 13 bases in the middle. The germline gives CDR1 KGHSH, CDR2 LQKENI. CDR3 length equals 14 residues. This chain's CDR3 is CASSPLDPPREQFF. The CDR3 nucleotides are TGTGCCAGCTCACCACTTGACCCGCCCCGTGAGCAGTTCTTC. Supplemented by reference TRBV18 and TRBJ2-1, the full variable domain reads NAGVMQNPRHLVRRRGQEARLRCSPMKGHSHVYWYRQLPEEGLKFMVYLQKENIIDESGMPKERFSAEFPKEGPSILRIQQVVRGDSAAYFCASSPLDPPREQFFGPGTRLTVL.

The chain joins TRBV7-8 to TRBJ2-2, with TRBD2 matching over 7 bases. V trimming: 4 bases; J trimming: 5 bases; junction bases outside the gene matches: 7. The V gene's germline CDR1 is SGHVS and CDR2 FQNEAQ. This CDR3 is built from 15 residues. CDR3 in amino acids: CASSSSHGGTGELFF. The CDR3 DNA reads as TGTGCCAGCAGCTCAAGCCACGGGGGGACCGGGGAGCTGTTTTTT.

J is TRBJ2-2 and V is TRBV6-2 or TRBV6-3; possibly TRBD2 for D (6 bases). Trimming stripped 4 bases from V and 3 bases from J, with 12 bases between. The length of the CDR3 is 15 residues. CDR1 MNHEY and CDR2 SVGEGT come from the germline V gene. CDR3 sequence: CASSSTSQDTGELFF. CDR3 sequence (DNA): TGTGCCAGCAGTTCGACTAGTCAAGACACCGGGGAGCTGTTTTTT.

V usage is TRBV20-1 and J usage is TRBJ2-1; 16 bases are a match to TRBD2. Germline lookup yields CDR1 DFQATT and CDR2 SNEGSKA (reference sequence). Trimming removed 6 bases from V and 0 bases from J; junction bases left unmatched: 5. CDR3 length: 17 amino acids. The DNA of the CDR3 is TGCAGTGCATCGGGACTAGCGGGGGGGAACTCCTACAATGAGCAGTTCTTC. Its protein product is CSASGLAGGNSYNEQFF.

The chain links TRBV12-3 or TRBV12-4 to TRBJ2-3, with unresolved D. There are 13 residues in the CDR3. Trimming left V 2 bases short and J 5 bases short, with 8 bases between. Here the CDR3 reads CASSLITGDTQYF. CDR3 sequence (DNA): TGTGCCAGCAGTTTAATTACGGGAGATACGCAGTATTTT.

The gene calls are TRBV4-3 and TRBJ2-5; D unclear. The CDR3 is 14 residues long. V shed 0 bases and J shed 5 bases, with 10 bases lying between them. In germline, CDR1 is LGHNA, CDR2 YSLEER. Here the CDR3 reads CASSQDWRSETQYF. CDR3 nucleotide sequence: TGCGCCAGCAGCCAAGACTGGCGTTCGGAGACCCAGTACTTC.

The genes are TRBV2 and TRBJ2-5; D is uncertain. This CDR3 is 14 amino acids long. Germline-derived CDR1 and CDR2 are SNHLY and FYNNEI. V was shortened by 5 bases and J by 1 base, with 11 bases between the two germline ends. CDR3 sequence (DNA): TGTGCCAGCAGTATAAGGAAGGCCCAAGAGACCCAGTACTTC. Residues: CASSIRKAQETQYF.

This clonotype has just a few counts. This sequence joins TRBV6-6 and TRBJ1-5; D may be TRBD1 (5 bases). The CDR3 length is 13 residues. Germline CDR1 reads MNHNY; CDR2 reads SVGAGI (reference sequence). Trimming pared 11 bases from V and 0 bases from J, leaving 11 bases between. CDR3 nucleotides: TGTGCCGCGGGGGGTTTTAGCAATCAGCCCCAGCATTTT. Translated, it gives CAAGGFSNQPQHF.

V usage is TRBV4-2 and J usage is TRBJ2-2; 7 positions match TRBD1. Germline assignment: CDR1 LGHNA and CDR2 YNFKEQ. This CDR3 is built from 14 residues. V lost 1 base to trimming and J lost 6 bases; unmatched junction nucleotides: 2. The CDR3 DNA follows: TGTGCCAGCAGCCAAGGGCAGGGGGCCGGGGAGCTGTTTTTT. Translated, it gives CASSQGQGAGELFF.

In its sample, this clonotype was seen a few times. The gene calls are TRBV2 and TRBJ1-4; D call uncertain. The V end was cut by 3 bases, the J end by 2 bases, with 4 bases between. Germline-derived CDR1 and CDR2 are SNHLY and FYNNEI. The CDR3 extends over 13 amino acids. The CDR3 region has the DNA TGTGCCAGCAGTGAGGGGACTAATGAAAAACTGTTTTTT. This sequence encodes CASSEGTNEKLFF.

This clonotype was picked up many times. The chain carries TRBV7-9 and TRBJ2-7; the D gene is possibly TRBD2 (6 bases). CDR3 length equals 13 residues. Germline lookup yields CDR1 SEHNR and CDR2 FQNEAQ (reference sequence). With 5 bases removed from V and 3 bases from J, the gap between germline ends came to 11 bases. The CDR3 bases are TGTGCCAGCAGCCGGGGACTCCGCTACGAGCAGTACTTC. Encoded protein: CASSRGLRYEQYF.

This clonotype was observed a few times. This chain connects TRBV11-2 to TRBJ2-1, with TRBD2 matching over 8 bases. CDR3 length: 16 amino acids. In germline, CDR1 is SGHAT, CDR2 FQNNGV. Trimming removed 5 bases from V and 5 bases from J; junction bases left unmatched: 11. This CDR3 is CASSGRAGVRDNEQFF. CDR3 DNA: TGTGCCAGCAGCGGCCGAGCGGGAGTTCGTGACAATGAGCAGTTCTTC.

This clonotype was recorded only once. The J gene is TRBJ2-3, the V gene TRBV11-2; 13 bases map to TRBD2. This CDR3 region has 15 residues. Germline V CDR1 and CDR2: SGHAT, FQNNGV. V lost 5 bases, J lost 5 bases, and 4 bases stayed unmatched. The CDR3: CASSRTSGGEDTQYF. The CDR3 nucleotides are TGTGCCAGCAGCCGGACTAGCGGGGGAGAAGATACGCAGTATTTT.

This clonotype was counted only a few times. V gene TRBV2 combines with J gene TRBJ2-5; D is possibly TRBD1 (6 bases). Trimming took off 1 base at V and 1 base at J, with 7 bases between the two ends. CDR3 size: 14 residues. Germline V lookup: CDR1 SNHLY, CDR2 FYNNEI. Here the CDR3 reads CASSEGTAQETQYF. CDR3 nucleotides: TGTGCCAGCAGTGAAGGGACAGCCCAAGAGACCCAGTACTTC.

V and J are TRBV20-1 and TRBJ2-2; D gene uncertain. Trimming shortened V by 2 bases and J by 6 bases, and 10 bases separated the two germline ends. The CDR3 has 13 amino acids. Germline V gene data show CDR1 as DFQATT and CDR2 as SNEGSKA (reference sequence). The CDR3 here is CSARLPGAGELFF. The CDR3, as DNA: TGCAGTGCTAGACTTCCGGGCGCCGGGGAGCTGTTTTTT.

The chain uses TRBV12-3 or TRBV12-4 and TRBJ2-7; D is uncertain. V was clipped by 6 bases and J by 3 bases, with 9 bases between them. This CDR3 region has 12 residues. The CDR3 protein is CASSPAFYEQYF. DNA for the CDR3: TGTGCCAGCAGCCCGGCGTTCTACGAGCAGTACTTC.

In its sample, this clonotype was seen once. A read error is possible here, since a much larger clone lies one base away. The V and J genes are TRBV11-2 and TRBJ2-1, with no clear D. There are 16 residues in the CDR3. V lost 1 base and J 0 bases, leaving 10 bases between the germline ends. Germline values: CDR1 SGHAT, CDR2 FQNNGV. DNA for the CDR3: TGTGCCAGCAGCTTAGGGGCGGCAAGCTCCTACAATGAGCAGTTCTTC. It yields the protein CASSLGAASSYNEQFF. Together with reference TRBV11-2 and TRBJ2-1, the CDR3 gives the full variable domain: EAGVAQSPRYKIIEKRQSVAFWCNPISGHATLYWYQQILGQGPKLLIQFQNNGVVDDSQLPKDRFSAERLKGVDSTLKIQPAKLEDSAVYLCASSLGAASSYNEQFFGPGTRLTVL.

The CDR3: CASSGQGASTAYEQYF. The DNA for the CDR3 is TGTGCCAGCAGTGGACAGGGGGCTAGTACGGCCTACGAGCAGTACTTC. The chain has TRBV28 and TRBJ2-7; 11 bases are a match to TRBD1. The CDR3 is made up of 16 amino acids. Germline trimming cut 5 bases from V and 2 bases from J; bases unmatched to any gene: 8. Germline loops: CDR1 MDHEN, CDR2 SYDVKM. The whole variable domain, remainder taken from reference TRBV28 and TRBJ2-7, is DVKVTQSSRYLVKRTGEKVFLECVQDMDHENMFWYRQDPGLGLRLIYFSYDVKMKEKGDIPEGYSVSREKKERFSLILESASTNQTSMYLCASSGQGASTAYEQYFGPGTRLTVT.

The chain is built from TRBV5-4 and TRBJ2-3, with 16 bases identical to TRBD2. CDR3 size: 16 residues. Germline values: CDR1 SGHNT, CDR2 YYREEE (reference sequence). V lost 4 bases, J lost 8 bases, and 7 bases stayed unmatched. The CDR3 DNA reads TGTGCCAGCAGCACAGGGACTAGCGGGAGGGCCGGTACGCAGTATTTT. Protein product: CASSTGTSGRAGTQYF. The full variable domain, rest sourced from reference TRBV5-4 and TRBJ2-3, is ETGVTQSPTHLIKTRGQQVTLRCSSQSGHNTVSWYQQALGQGPQFIFQYYREEENGRGNFPPRFSGLQFPNYSSELNVNALELDDSALYLCASSTGTSGRAGTQYFGPGTRLTVL.

In this sample, this clonotype turned up a few times. V and J are TRBV6-6 and TRBJ2-1; 8 bases agree with TRBD1. CDR1 and CDR2 (germline): MNHNY, SVGAGI (reference sequence). The trim removed 0 bases at V and 4 bases at J, leaving 2 bases unmatched. This CDR3 comprises 15 residues. This CDR3 reads CASSYSRDRYNEQFF. CDR3 DNA: TGTGCCAGCAGTTACTCTAGGGACAGGTACAATGAGCAGTTCTTC.